This TCR beta chain was retrieved from a study of T cell responses to AZD1222 COVID-19 vaccine. The CDR3 is made up of 16 amino acids. Germline-derived CDR1 and CDR2 are LNHNV and YYDKDF (reference sequence). With 3 bases removed from V and 0 bases from J, the gap between germline ends came to 12 bases. Second doses were pooled across both intervals (about 4 or about 12 weeks). Findings of the study overall: Close to half of spike-specific TCRs reportedly recognize unmutated variant regions. Among AZD1222 vaccinees, only 5 to 7 were seropositive at baseline.

As to this clone: Its antigen is unidentified.

Clones were read by immunoSEQ multiplex PCR, and TCRdb kept only the in-frame ones, dropping some. Among about 150,000 clones listed, 80% to 95% were seen once. This TCR derives from an adult who received the AZD1222 COVID-19 vaccine. The material sequenced was peripheral blood, taken 28 days after the second AZD1222 dose. V gene TRBV15 combines with J gene TRBJ1-5, with D possibly TRBD1 on 6 matching bases. The CDR3 is CATSRGHIHSNQPQHF. CDR3 coding DNA: TGTGCCACCAGCAGGGGACACATTCATAGCAATCAGCCCCAGCATTTT.